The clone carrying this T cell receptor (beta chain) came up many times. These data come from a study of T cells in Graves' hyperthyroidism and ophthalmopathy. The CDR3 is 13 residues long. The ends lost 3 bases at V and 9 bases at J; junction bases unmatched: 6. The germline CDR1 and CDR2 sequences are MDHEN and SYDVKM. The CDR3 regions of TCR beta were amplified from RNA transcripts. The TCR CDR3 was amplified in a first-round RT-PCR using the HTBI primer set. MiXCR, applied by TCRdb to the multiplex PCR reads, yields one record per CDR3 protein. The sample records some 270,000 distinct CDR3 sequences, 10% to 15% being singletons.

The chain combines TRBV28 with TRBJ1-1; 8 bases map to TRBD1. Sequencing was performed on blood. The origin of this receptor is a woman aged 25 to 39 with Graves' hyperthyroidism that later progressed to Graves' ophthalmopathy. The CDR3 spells CASSLPRQGQAFF. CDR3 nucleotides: TGTGCCAGCAGTTTGCCCCGACAGGGGCAAGCTTTCTTT.